The 32 T cell receptor beta chains reported below all come from one sample, sequenced in a study of blood T cell repertoires in COVID-19. Sequencing used immunoSEQ multiplex PCR; TCRdb keeps in-frame clones, though not all of them. Among some 300,000 clones listed, about nine tenths were seen once. Sequences were obtained from PBMCs or T cells enriched from blood (not recorded which). These receptor sequences come from a man aged 25-45 years who had recovered from COVID-19.

This chain links TRBV6-5 with TRBJ2-1; 11 positions match TRBD1. V was clipped by 5 bases and J by 7 bases; unmatched bases: 7. This CDR3 is built from 15 residues. Looked up from germline, CDR1 is MNHEY and CDR2 is SVGAGI. CDR3 region: CASSLDRGRSNEQFF. The CDR3 region has the DNA TGTGCCAGCAGTCTGGACAGGGGGCGGTCTAATGAGCAGTTCTTC.

The chain carries TRBV4-1 and TRBJ2-5, with 13 bases that match TRBD2. V trimming: 2 bases; J trimming: 5 bases; junction bases outside the gene matches: 5. Germline V gives CDR1 MGHRA, CDR2 YSYEKL. The CDR3 has 16 amino acids. In nucleotides, the CDR3 is TGCGCCAGCAGCCAATTGGGACTAGCGGGACCCGAGACCCAGTACTTC. It codes for CASSQLGLAGPETQYF.

V gene TRBV11-2 combines with J gene TRBJ2-7; 10 positions match TRBD1. CDR3 length: 14 residues. Germline lookup yields CDR1 SGHAT and CDR2 FQNNGV. With V trimmed by 3 bases and J by 5 bases, 4 bases remained unmatched. The CDR3 loop is CASSFSGTGDEQYF. In DNA, the CDR3 is TGTGCCAGCAGCTTCTCCGGGACAGGGGACGAGCAGTACTTC.

The chain is built from TRBV28 and TRBJ1-5; 9 bases are shared with TRBD1. Germline V lookup: CDR1 MDHEN, CDR2 SYDVKM. The CDR3 has 15 amino acids. Trimming cost V 7 bases and J 2 bases; bases outside gene matches: 6. CDR3 sequence reads: CASIHRGRGNQPQHF. CDR3 bases: TGTGCCAGCATCCACAGGGGGCGCGGCAATCAGCCCCAGCATTTT. The whole variable domain, remainder taken from reference TRBV28 and TRBJ1-5, is DVKVTQSSRYLVKRTGEKVFLECVQDMDHENMFWYRQDPGLGLRLIYFSYDVKMKEKGDIPEGYSVSREKKERFSLILESASTNQTSMYLCASIHRGRGNQPQHFGDGTRLSIL.

The J gene is TRBJ1-2, the V gene TRBV5-1; tentative D call: TRBD1 (6 bases). In germline, CDR1 is SGHRS, CDR2 YFSETQ. The V and J ends lost 2 bases and 6 bases respectively, with 14 bases between them. This CDR3 has 14 residues. For the CDR3, the DNA is TGCGCCAGCAGCTTCACCCAGGCAGGGGATGGCTACACCTTC. The encoded protein is CASSFTQAGDGYTF.

The genes are TRBV30 and TRBJ1-2; D might be TRBD1 (5 bases). With 4 bases removed from V and 2 bases from J, the gap between germline ends came to 11 bases. The CDR3 extends over 13 amino acids. Per germline, CDR1 GTSNPN and CDR2 SVGIG (reference sequence). CDR3 DNA: TGTGCCTGGACCCCTGGGGGGAACTATGGCTACACCTTC. This gives the protein CAWTPGGNYGYTF.

The chain has TRBV24-1 and TRBJ2-2, with no clear D. V dropped 0 bases and J dropped 6 bases, with 7 bases sitting between them. This CDR3 has 14 amino acids. In germline, CDR1 is KGHDR, CDR2 SFDVKD. The CDR3 coding sequence is TGTGCCACCAGTGATTTGATCGGGTCCGGGGAGCTGTTTTTT. This translates into CATSDLIGSGELFF.

The chain employs TRBV4-1 and TRBJ2-5, with 9 bases matching TRBD2. CDR1 and CDR2 (germline): MGHRA, YSYEKL. This CDR3 spans 15 amino acids. With V trimmed by 1 base and J by 8 bases, 8 bases remained unmatched. CDR3 amino acids: CASSQARTSVQTQYF. The CDR3 DNA sequence: TGCGCCAGCAGCCAAGCTAGGACTAGCGTGCAAACCCAGTACTTC.

The CDR3 nucleotides are TGTGCCAGCACGTGGGGCGGGGGGATTCAGTACTTC. Translated: CASTWGGGIQYF. The rearrangement joins TRBV12-3 or TRBV12-4 to TRBJ2-4; TRBD2 matches 8 bases. CDR3 length: 12 amino acids. The V gene end was trimmed by 7 bases and the J gene end by 10 bases; junction bases not matched to a gene: 6.

CDR3 DNA: TGTGCCACCAGTGAGCCGACACAGGGATATATGGAGACCCAGTACTTC. It translates to CATSEPTQGYMETQYF. The chain employs TRBV24-1 and TRBJ2-5, with a tentative D call TRBD1 (6 bases). The germline V gene has CDR1 KGHDR and CDR2 SFDVKD. V gave up 4 bases and J gave up 5 bases, with 19 bases separating them. There are 16 residues in the CDR3.

CDR3 sequence (DNA): TGCGCCAGCAGGAGGGACAGAGACACTGAAGCTTTCTTT. Translating it yields CASRRDRDTEAFF. This chain connects TRBV10-1 to TRBJ1-1; 7 bases are a match to TRBD1. Germline V gene sequence: CDR1 WNHNN, CDR2 SYGVQD (reference sequence). CDR3 size: 13 residues. With V trimmed by 6 bases and J by 3 bases, 4 bases remained unmatched.

This clone was found once. The J gene is TRBJ1-4, the V gene TRBV7-8, with a tentative D call TRBD1 (6 bases). The V end lost 1 base, the J end lost 10 bases, and 19 bases lay between the germline ends. The CDR3 has 16 residues. Germline lookup yields CDR1 SGHVS and CDR2 FQNEAQ. The CDR3 nucleotides read TGTGCCAGCAGCTTAGTGGGGGCGACGGGTTCGGGAAAACTGTTTTTT. Translating gives CASSLVGATGSGKLFF.

V is TRBV13 and J is TRBJ1-3; maybe TRBD1 (5 bases). The CDR3 is made up of 16 amino acids. Deletions cut 5 bases from V and 4 bases from J, with 18 bases between. Germline CDR1 is PRHDT and CDR2 is FYEKMQ (reference sequence). The CDR3 nucleotides are TGTGCCAGCAGCCCCTTTCAGGGTTTCGGAGGAAACACCATATATTTT. It encodes CASSPFQGFGGNTIYF. Drawing the rest from reference TRBV13 and TRBJ1-3, the complete variable domain is AAGVIQSPRHLIKEKRETATLKCYPIPRHDTVYWYQQGPGQDPQFLISFYEKMQSDKGSIPDRFSAQQFSDYHSELNMSSLELGDSALYFCASSPFQGFGGNTIYFGEGSWLTVV.

This rearrangement joins TRBV11-2 to TRBJ2-7, with TRBD2 as a possible D gene (5 bases). In germline, CDR1 is SGHAT, CDR2 FQNNGV. The V and J ends lost 5 bases and 2 bases respectively, with 10 bases between them. The CDR3 is 13 residues long. The DNA of the CDR3 is TGTGCCAGCAGCGGCACTAGTCCCTACGAGCAGTACTTC. Its protein is CASSGTSPYEQYF.

A single count supports this clone. The V gene is TRBV4-1, the J gene TRBJ1-1; 8 bases match TRBD1. Per germline, CDR1 MGHRA and CDR2 YSYEKL. The CDR3 is made up of 14 amino acids. With 4 bases clipped from V and 1 base from J, the junction kept 2 bases outside the gene matches. The CDR3 nucleotides are TGCGCCAGCAGCCTGACAGGGGAGAACACTGAAGCTTTCTTT. Protein product: CASSLTGENTEAFF.

This chain joins TRBV15 and TRBJ2-3; 7 bases match TRBD1. Germline lookup yields CDR1 LNHNV and CDR2 YYDKDF (reference sequence). This CDR3 has 15 residues. V lost 1 base, J lost 3 bases, and 4 bases stayed unmatched. In DNA form, the CDR3 reads TGTGCCACCAGCAGAGGACAGGGAGTAACAGATACGCAGTATTTT. Its translation: CATSRGQGVTDTQYF.

The chain links TRBV7-2 to TRBJ1-6, with D unclear. This CDR3 region has 14 residues. The germline gives CDR1 SGHTA, CDR2 FQGNSA. The V end lost 7 bases, the J end lost 7 bases, and 14 bases lay between the germline ends. The DNA for the CDR3 is TGTGCCAGCACCTCGACGGCGGAGAATTCACCCCTCCACTTT. Amino acid sequence: CASTSTAENSPLHF. Full variable domain (outside the CDR3, taken from reference TRBV7-2 and TRBJ1-6): GAGVSQSPSNKVTEKGKDVELRCDPISGHTALYWYRQSLGQGLEFLIYFQGNSAPDKSGLPSDRFSAERTGGSVSTLTIQRTQQEDSAVYLCASTSTAENSPLHFGNGTRLTVT.

CDR3 nucleotide sequence: TGTGCCAGCAGTTACTCGAATAGGGGGCTTAACTATGGCTACACCTTC. Translating gives CASSYSNRGLNYGYTF. V is TRBV6-5 and J is TRBJ1-2; 7 positions agree with TRBD1. Trimming at V came to 0 bases and at J to 1 base, leaving 5 bases not matched to a gene. This CDR3 region has 16 residues. Germline CDR1 and CDR2: MNHEY and SVGAGI.

This sequence joins TRBV5-1 and TRBJ2-2; D possibly corresponds to TRBD1 (6 bases). Germline loops: CDR1 SGHRS, CDR2 YFSETQ. The CDR3 contains 15 residues. The V and J ends lost 0 bases and 4 bases respectively, with 10 bases between them. CDR3 region: CASSLGRGFTGELFF. The CDR3 nucleotides read TGCGCCAGCAGCTTGGGCAGGGGATTCACCGGGGAGCTGTTTTTT. The variable domain in full, completed from reference TRBV5-1 and TRBJ2-2, reads KAGVTQTPRYLIKTRGQQVTLSCSPISGHRSVSWYQQTPGQGLQFLFEYFSETQRNKGNFPGRFSGRQFSNSRSEMNVSTLELGDSALYLCASSLGRGFTGELFFGEGSRLTVL.

The V call is TRBV7-2, the J call TRBJ1-5; 8 bases agree with TRBD1. V lost 1 base, J lost 2 bases, and 1 base stayed unmatched. The germline V gene encodes CDR1 SGHTA and CDR2 FQGNSA. This CDR3 region has 15 residues. CDR3 DNA: TGTGCCAGCAGCTTAGACAGGGGGGGCAATCAGCCCCAGCATTTT. It is translated as CASSLDRGGNQPQHF.

V gene TRBV3-1 (or the pseudogene TRBV3-2) combines with J gene TRBJ1-1; D not certain. CDR3 length: 13 amino acids. The V gene's germline CDR1 is LGHDT and CDR2 YNNKEL (reference sequence). The V end lost 3 bases, the J end lost 1 base, and 6 bases lay between the germline ends. The CDR3 protein is CASSHNTNTEAFF. CDR3 nucleotides: TGTGCCAGCAGCCATAACACGAACACTGAAGCTTTCTTT.

The chain employs TRBV5-1 and TRBJ2-7; D may be TRBD2 (6 bases). The CDR3 covers 14 residues. Per germline, CDR1 SGHRS and CDR2 YFSETQ. Trimming left V 0 bases short and J 2 bases short, with 9 bases between. This CDR3 reads CASSLDGRPYEQYF. CDR3 coding DNA: TGCGCCAGCAGCTTGGATGGGAGGCCCTACGAGCAGTACTTC. Full variable domain (remainder filled in from reference TRBV5-1 and TRBJ2-7): KAGVTQTPRYLIKTRGQQVTLSCSPISGHRSVSWYQQTPGQGLQFLFEYFSETQRNKGNFPGRFSGRQFSNSRSEMNVSTLELGDSALYLCASSLDGRPYEQYFGPGTRLTVT.

The J gene is TRBJ1-6, the V gene TRBV5-8; D ambiguous. This CDR3 is 13 amino acids long. V lost 4 bases and J lost 9, with 11 bases in between. CDR1 is SGHTS, CDR2 YDEGEE, per germline. In DNA, the CDR3 is TGTGCCAGCAGCGAGGTGATGGGTTCACCCCTCCACTTT. Its protein product is CASSEVMGSPLHF.

This chain links TRBV4-1 with TRBJ2-7; 10 bases are shared with TRBD2. The V and J ends lost 3 bases and 2 bases, in that order; junction bases with no gene match: 7. The length of the CDR3 is 16 residues. CDR1 and CDR2 from the germline V gene are MGHRA and YSYEKL. Written as DNA, the CDR3 is TGCGCCAGCAGCCACCAAGGACTAGCGGTACCCTACGAGCAGTACTTC. Its protein product is CASSHQGLAVPYEQYF.

The chain links TRBV9 to TRBJ2-3, with D possibly TRBD2 on 7 matching bases. CDR1 is SGDLS and CDR2 is YYNGEE in the germline V gene. Trimming took 7 bases from V and 6 from J, leaving 18 bases between them. This CDR3 is built from 14 residues. CDR3: CASGWGGPTDTQYF. The DNA of the CDR3 is TGTGCCAGCGGCTGGGGGGGCCCCACGGATACGCAGTATTTT.

This clone has only a few counts. The rearrangement uses TRBV2 and TRBJ1-1; 8 bases are a match to TRBD1. The V gene end was trimmed by 6 bases and the J gene end by 1 base; junction bases not matched to a gene: 4. Germline V gives CDR1 SNHLY, CDR2 FYNNEI. CDR3 length equals 14 residues. The CDR3 nucleotides are TGTGCCAGCAGGAGAGACAGGGGGAACACTGAAGCTTTCTTT. This gives the protein CASRRDRGNTEAFF.

V is TRBV28 and J is TRBJ2-3, with 9 bases identical to TRBD2. The germline gives CDR1 MDHEN, CDR2 SYDVKM. The CDR3 has 14 amino acids. V was clipped by 5 bases and J by 2 bases; unmatched bases: 2. CDR3 residues: CASSLAGLTDTQYF. The CDR3 nucleotides read TGTGCCAGCAGTCTAGCGGGGCTCACAGATACGCAGTATTTT. Variable domain in full (rest from reference TRBV28 and TRBJ2-3): DVKVTQSSRYLVKRTGEKVFLECVQDMDHENMFWYRQDPGLGLRLIYFSYDVKMKEKGDIPEGYSVSREKKERFSLILESASTNQTSMYLCASSLAGLTDTQYFGPGTRLTVL.

This chain links TRBV3-1 (or the pseudogene TRBV3-2) with TRBJ2-1, with D possibly matching TRBD1 (5 bases). The germline gives CDR1 LGHDT, CDR2 YNNKEL (reference sequence). V dropped 4 bases and J dropped 10 bases, with 11 bases sitting between them. CDR3 size: 12 residues. In DNA form, the CDR3 reads TGTGCCAGCAGCCGACGGGCAGGGGAGCAGTTCTTC. Translating gives CASSRRAGEQFF.

This clone was seen once. The chain joins TRBV7-9 to TRBJ2-3, with D uncertain. The germline V gene encodes CDR1 SEHNR and CDR2 FQNEAQ (reference sequence). This CDR3 is 13 amino acids long. V was shortened by 5 bases and J by 5 bases, with 11 bases between the two germline ends. CDR3 loop: CASSTLGLDTQYF. The CDR3 nucleotides are TGTGCCAGCAGCACTCTAGGCCTAGATACGCAGTATTTT.

The rearrangement uses TRBV6-5 and TRBJ2-1; 8 nucleotides line up with TRBD1. Germline-derived CDR1 and CDR2 are MNHEY and SVGAGI. The V gene end was trimmed by 4 bases and the J gene end by 4 bases; junction bases not matched to a gene: 6. The CDR3 covers 15 residues. The DNA for the CDR3 is TGTGCCAGCAGTTGGCGGACAGGGAGATACAATGAGCAGTTCTTC. This translates into CASSWRTGRYNEQFF.

V is TRBV27 and J is TRBJ1-1; D perhaps matches TRBD1 (6 bases). The CDR3 has 13 residues. CDR1 and CDR2 from the germline V gene are MNHEY and SMNVEV (reference sequence). Trimming cost V 6 bases and J 4 bases, with 12 bases left between them. The CDR3 here is CASRYTGSTEAFF. CDR3 DNA: TGTGCCAGCAGATACACAGGGAGCACTGAAGCTTTCTTT.

The chain couples TRBV19 to TRBJ2-1, with 13 bases fitting TRBD2. Trimming took 2 bases from V and 0 from J; bases not matched to a gene: 4. This CDR3 region has 18 residues. CDR1 is LNHDA and CDR2 is SQIVND in the germline V gene (reference sequence). This chain's CDR3 is CASSIRTSGSSSYNEQFF. The CDR3 region has the DNA TGTGCCAGTAGTATAAGGACTAGCGGGAGCTCCTCCTACAATGAGCAGTTCTTC.